These T cell receptor beta chains were read from a single sample in a study of blood T cell repertoires in COVID-19. This table comes from immunoSEQ multiplex PCR, and its TCRdb copy is limited to in-frame clones, with some not included. This table has hundreds of thousands of clones, more than 75% appearing once. Sequenced material: peripheral blood. Every receptor here comes from a woman aged 60-75 years with COVID-19, enrolled during active disease. Both conserved end residues are trimmed from each CDR3. A D gene is named only where the DNA matches it firmly. Only part of the rows carry a size: once, few, many, or a class if the clone is expanded.

J gene,clone size,V gene,D gene,CDR3 protein
TRBJ1-4,NA,TRBV4-2,TRBD1,ASSQRRQGAVGEKLF
TRBJ2-1,NA,TRBV3-1/TRBV3-2,TRBD2,ASSQGNGGALDEQF
TRBJ1-2,NA,TRBV28,TRBD1,ASKHDRGGSGYT
TRBJ1-6,NA,TRBV29-1,TRBD1,SPFRGQDSPLH
TRBJ1-1,NA,TRBV19,NA,ASRDRGEAF
TRBJ2-4,once,TRBV19,TRBD1,ASSILAGGADIQY
TRBJ1-6,NA,TRBV11-2,NA,ASSNGSYNSPLH
TRBJ1-1,many,TRBV11-2,NA,ASSQGSGVQGAEAF
TRBJ2-5,NA,TRBV7-9,NA,ASSLVQAETQY
TRBJ2-1,few,TRBV11-3,TRBD2,ASSPSGAGGWNEQF
TRBJ1-4,NA,TRBV7-2,TRBD1,ASSPAAGQGSEKLF
TRBJ1-1,NA,TRBV2,NA,ASSTTGGDTEAF
TRBJ1-5,NA,TRBV19,TRBD1,ASKPGQGEGQPQH
TRBJ1-2,NA,TRBV19,NA,ASSEARYGYT
TRBJ2-1,NA,TRBV5-4,TRBD2,ASSLGPAGALQYNEQF
TRBJ1-3,NA,TRBV6-1,TRBD1,ASSEGAGGAGNTIY
TRBJ2-7,NA,TRBV5-1,NA,ASSLQGYSEQY
TRBJ2-3,NA,TRBV5-1,TRBD2,ASSLPGGATTDTQY
TRBJ1-1,NA,TRBV5-1,NA,ASSLGTGMNTEAF
TRBJ1-1,NA,TRBV10-3,TRBD1,AISGDRANTEAF
TRBJ2-5,NA,TRBV3-1/TRBV3-2,NA,ASSQMGAQETQY
TRBJ1-6,NA,TRBV10-2,NA,ASTAQGNSPLH
TRBJ1-3,few,TRBV15,TRBD1,ATSRDDRAGNTIY
TRBJ2-1,NA,TRBV14,TRBD2,ASSPRTSGTSSYNEQF
TRBJ2-1,NA,TRBV3-1/TRBV3-2,NA,ASSQENRDNEQF
TRBJ1-1,NA,TRBV9,NA,ASYYSPTEAF
TRBJ2-7,once,TRBV2,NA,AIAGSWRGEQY
TRBJ1-2,NA,TRBV25-1,TRBD1,ASSEFWTGNYGYT
TRBJ1-2,NA,TRBV19,NA,ASSNDLGAYGYT
TRBJ1-2,NA,TRBV7-9,NA,ASSLVGASEYGYT
TRBJ2-3,NA,TRBV21-1,NA,ASSKGKGVWADTQY
TRBJ1-5,NA,TRBV15,NA,ATSSGQSQPQH
TRBJ1-5,NA,TRBV30,NA,AWGVPDRRNQPQH
TRBJ1-6,NA,TRBV2,TRBD1,ARTRDRAGNSPLH
TRBJ1-2,once,TRBV5-8,TRBD1,ASSLTRTGTVYYGYT
TRBJ1-2,NA,TRBV6-6,NA,ASTPGGYAYGYT
TRBJ1-2,NA,TRBV5-1,NA,ASSYNQEYGYT